This T cell receptor beta chain came from a study of T cell responses to AZD1222 COVID-19 vaccine. This table comes from immunoSEQ multiplex PCR, and its TCRdb copy is limited to in-frame clones, with some not included. The sample contains approximately 110,000 clones, approximately 85% of which appear only once. Points from the study as a whole: Targets within unmutated variant regions were reportedly found for nearly half of spike-specific TCRs. Spike was spanned by vaccine-associated CD4 TCRs, with dominance at 160-218 and 743-854.

V was cut by 3 bases and J by 0 bases, with 3 bases left in between. The CDR3 consists of 14 residues. Per the germline V gene, CDR1 is LGHDT and CDR2 is YNNKEL (reference sequence). Of note for this clone: Its antigen is unidentified.

The source of this sequence is an adult who received the AZD1222 COVID-19 vaccine. This chain uses TRBV3-1 (or the pseudogene TRBV3-2) with TRBJ2-6; D unresolved. The specimen comprised peripheral blood, sampled 28 days after the second AZD1222 dose. The CDR3, as DNA: TGTGCCAGCAGCCACCGCTCTGGGGCCAACGTCCTGACTTTC. Its protein is CASSHRSGANVLTF.